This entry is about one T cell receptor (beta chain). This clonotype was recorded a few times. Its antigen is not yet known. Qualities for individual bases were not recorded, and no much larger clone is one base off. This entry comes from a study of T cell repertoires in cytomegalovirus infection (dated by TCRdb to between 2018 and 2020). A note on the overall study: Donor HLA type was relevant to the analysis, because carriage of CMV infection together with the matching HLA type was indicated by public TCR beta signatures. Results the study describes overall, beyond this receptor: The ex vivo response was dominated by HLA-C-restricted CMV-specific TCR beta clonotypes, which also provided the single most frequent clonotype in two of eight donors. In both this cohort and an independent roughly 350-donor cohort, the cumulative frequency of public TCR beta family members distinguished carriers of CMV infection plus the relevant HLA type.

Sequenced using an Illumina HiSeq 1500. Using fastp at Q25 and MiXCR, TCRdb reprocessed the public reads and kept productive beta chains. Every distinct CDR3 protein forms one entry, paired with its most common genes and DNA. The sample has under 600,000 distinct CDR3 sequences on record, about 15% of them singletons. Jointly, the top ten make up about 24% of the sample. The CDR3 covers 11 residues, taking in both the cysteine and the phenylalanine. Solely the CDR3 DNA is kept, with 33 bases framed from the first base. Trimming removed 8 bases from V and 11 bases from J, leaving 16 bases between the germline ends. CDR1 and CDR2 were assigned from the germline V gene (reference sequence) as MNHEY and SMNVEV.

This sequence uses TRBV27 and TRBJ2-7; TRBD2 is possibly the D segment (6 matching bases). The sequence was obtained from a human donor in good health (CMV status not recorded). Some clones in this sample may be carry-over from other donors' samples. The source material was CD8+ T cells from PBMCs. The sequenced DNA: TGTGCCAGCCGAGGTGGCGGGAAAGAGTACTTC. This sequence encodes CASRGGGKEYF.